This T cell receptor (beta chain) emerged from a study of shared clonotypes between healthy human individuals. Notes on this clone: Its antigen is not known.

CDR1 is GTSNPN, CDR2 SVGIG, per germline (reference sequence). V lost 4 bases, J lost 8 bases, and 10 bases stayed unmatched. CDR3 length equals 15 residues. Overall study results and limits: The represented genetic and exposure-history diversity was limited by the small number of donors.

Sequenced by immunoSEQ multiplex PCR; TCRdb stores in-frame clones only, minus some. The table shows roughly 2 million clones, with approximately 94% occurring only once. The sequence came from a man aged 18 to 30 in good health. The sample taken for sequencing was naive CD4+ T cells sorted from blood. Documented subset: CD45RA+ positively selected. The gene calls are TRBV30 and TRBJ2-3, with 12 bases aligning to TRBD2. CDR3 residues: CAWTRKGLAGFTQYF. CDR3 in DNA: TGTGCCTGGACCCGGAAAGGACTAGCGGGATTTACGCAGTATTTT. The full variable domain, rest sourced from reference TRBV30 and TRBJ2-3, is SQTIHQWPATLVQPVGSPLSLECTVEGTSNPNLYWYRQAAGRGLQLLFYSVGIGQISSEVPQNLSASRPQDRQFILSSKKLLLSDSGFYLCAWTRKGLAGFTQYFGPGTRLTVL.